Presented here are 2 T cell receptor beta chains from one specimen sequenced in a study of blood T cell repertoires in COVID-19 (dated by TCRdb to between 2020 and 2021). The method behind the library was the immunoSEQ multiplex PCR assay. TCRdb retrieved this table from immuneACCESS and kept in-frame rearrangements only. Not all clones are present; in checked studies, unresolved V genes account for under half, and no reason is known for the remainder. In all, the sample holds approximately 210,000 clones, and around 81% of those were seen once. The ten most abundant clones make up 3.5% to 5.5% of the sample. Sequencing was performed on PBMCs or T cells enriched from blood (not recorded which). The source of these receptors is a man aged 25-40 years with acute COVID-19.

The J gene is TRBJ2-4, the V gene TRBV19; TRBD2 matches at 7 bases. The CDR3 contains 15 residues. With V trimmed by 2 bases and J by 4 bases, 5 bases remained unmatched. CDR1 and CDR2 (germline): LNHDA, SQIVND (reference sequence). CDR3 sequence: CASSIISGEKNIQYF. CDR3 bases: TGTGCCAGTAGTATAATAAGCGGGGAGAAAAACATTCAGTACTTC.

The chain is built from TRBV7-9 and TRBJ2-7; no clear D. CDR3 length: 15 residues. Germline V gene data show CDR1 as SEHNR and CDR2 as FQNEAQ (reference sequence). V dropped 0 bases and J dropped 6 bases, with 15 bases sitting between them. The CDR3 loop is CASSLASPAPGEQYF. DNA for the CDR3: TGTGCCAGCAGCTTAGCTAGCCCCGCCCCCGGCGAGCAGTACTTC.